These 4 T cell receptor beta chains were all obtained from the same sample, sequenced in a study of spatial heterogeneity in lung cancer. What these receptors recognize is not known. Study-wide results and limits: It was found that expanded intratumoral alpha and beta TCR counts tracked tumor mutation counts.

TCRdb recomputed calls from the 5' RACE reads with MiXCR, one row per CDR3 protein. This table holds 3,000 to 4,000 distinct CDR3 sequences, 8.3% found once. Sample time point: sample taken at primary tumor resection. Specimen: lung tumor tissue, collected at surgery. These receptor sequences come from a male donor with early-stage non-small cell lung cancer.

Within the sample, this clonotype is medium-sized. The gene calls are TRBV12-3 or TRBV12-4 and TRBJ1-5, with D hard to call. The CDR3 totals 16 residues. The V end was cut by 4 bases, the J end by 0 bases, with 13 bases between. The CDR3 coding sequence is TGTGCCAGCAGTTATCGCGGTCTTAATAGCAATCAGCCCCAGCATTTT. It specifies CASSYRGLNSNQPQHF.

This clonotype was found many times. The chain combines TRBV7-9 with TRBJ1-6, with TRBD1 as a possible D gene (5 bases). The V and J ends lost 0 bases and 9 bases respectively, with 12 bases between them. The CDR3 consists of 15 residues. Germline V lookup: CDR1 SEHNR, CDR2 FQNEAQ (reference sequence). CDR3 protein: CASSLAGGSGSPLHF. The CDR3 DNA reads TGTGCCAGCAGCTTAGCGGGGGGGTCGGGTTCACCCCTCCACTTT.

This clonotype is labeled as medium-sized. The chain carries TRBV12-3 or TRBV12-4 and TRBJ1-2, with TRBD1 as a possible D gene (5 bases). The CDR3 sequence is 13 residues long. Trimming took 5 bases from V and 1 from J, leaving 8 bases between them. For the CDR3, the DNA is TGTGCCAGCAGTACCAGGGTTAACTATGGCTACACCTTC. It is translated as CASSTRVNYGYTF.

This clonotype is labeled medium-sized. The genes are TRBV30 and TRBJ2-2; D not certain. This CDR3 is built from 12 residues. Trimming removed 3 bases from V and 3 bases from J, with 5 bases in between. CDR1 GTSNPN and CDR2 SVGIG come from the germline V gene (reference sequence). The DNA of the CDR3 is TGTGCCTGGAGCGAAGACACCGGGGAGCTGTTTTTT. Protein product: CAWSEDTGELFF.